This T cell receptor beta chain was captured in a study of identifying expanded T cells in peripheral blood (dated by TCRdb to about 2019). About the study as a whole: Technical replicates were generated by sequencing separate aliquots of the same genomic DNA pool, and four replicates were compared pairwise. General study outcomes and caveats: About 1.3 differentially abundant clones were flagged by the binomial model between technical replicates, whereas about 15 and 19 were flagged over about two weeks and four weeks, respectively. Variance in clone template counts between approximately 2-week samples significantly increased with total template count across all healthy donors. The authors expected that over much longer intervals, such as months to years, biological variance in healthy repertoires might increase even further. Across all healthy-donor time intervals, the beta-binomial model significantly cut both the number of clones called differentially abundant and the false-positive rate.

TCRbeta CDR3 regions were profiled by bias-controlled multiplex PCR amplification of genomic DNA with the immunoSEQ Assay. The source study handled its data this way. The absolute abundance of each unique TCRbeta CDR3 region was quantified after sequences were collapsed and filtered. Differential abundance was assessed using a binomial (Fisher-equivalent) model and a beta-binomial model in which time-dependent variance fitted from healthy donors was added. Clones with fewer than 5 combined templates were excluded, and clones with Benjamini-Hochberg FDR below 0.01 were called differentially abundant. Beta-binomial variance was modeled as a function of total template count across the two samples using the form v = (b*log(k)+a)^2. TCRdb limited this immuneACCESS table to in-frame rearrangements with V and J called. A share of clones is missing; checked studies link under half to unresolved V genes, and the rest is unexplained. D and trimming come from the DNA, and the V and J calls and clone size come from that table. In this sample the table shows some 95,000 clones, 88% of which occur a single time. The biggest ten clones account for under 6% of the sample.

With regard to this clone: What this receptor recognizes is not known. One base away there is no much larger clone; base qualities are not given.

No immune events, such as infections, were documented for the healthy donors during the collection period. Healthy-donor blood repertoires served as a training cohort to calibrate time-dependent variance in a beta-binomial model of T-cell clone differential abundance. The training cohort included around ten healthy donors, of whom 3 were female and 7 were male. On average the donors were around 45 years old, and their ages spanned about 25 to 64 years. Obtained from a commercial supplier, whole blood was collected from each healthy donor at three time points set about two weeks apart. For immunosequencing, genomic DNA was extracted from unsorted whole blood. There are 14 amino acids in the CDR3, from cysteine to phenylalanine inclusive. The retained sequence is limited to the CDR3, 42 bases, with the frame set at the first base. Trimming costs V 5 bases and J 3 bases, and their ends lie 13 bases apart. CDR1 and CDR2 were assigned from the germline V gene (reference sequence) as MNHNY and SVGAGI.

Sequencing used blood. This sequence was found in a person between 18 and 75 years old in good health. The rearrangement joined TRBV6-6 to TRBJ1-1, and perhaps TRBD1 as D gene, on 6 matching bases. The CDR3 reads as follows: CASSKRGVDTEAFF. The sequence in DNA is TGTGCCAGCAGTAAGAGGGGGGTTGACACTGAAGCTTTCTTT.